This T cell receptor beta chain came from a study of blood T cell repertoires in COVID-19. Study-level information: Samples came from the United States, Italy and Spain, spanning acute and convalescent COVID-19. PBMCs, B-cell-depleted T cells, or T cells provided the cDNA or gDNA that made up the material.

In germline, CDR1 is SSHAT, CDR2 FNYEAQ (reference sequence). This CDR3 has 15 residues. V lost 5 bases and J lost 2; bases outside the gene matches: 6. As processed by the authors: Estimated nucleated cell counts came from reference gene primer amplification. Clones were sequenced by immunoSEQ multiplex PCR, and TCRdb holds only the in-frame ones, with some missing. V and J calls and clone size follow that table, whereas D and trimming were derived from the DNA. The data hold 200,000 to 300,000 clones, with approximately 86% observed a single time. This sequence originates from a man younger than 40 with active or convalescent COVID-19. Sequencing was carried out using peripheral blood. The chain employs TRBV7-7 and TRBJ1-3, with 7 bases that match TRBD1. CDR3 bases: TGTGCCAGCAGCGAGACAGGGTTCCCTGGAAACACCATATATTTT. Protein: CASSETGFPGNTIYF. Based on the CDR3 plus reference TRBV7-7 and TRBJ1-3, the full variable domain is GAGVSQSPRYKVTKRGQDVTLRCDPISSHATLYWYQQALGQGPEFLTYFNYEAQPDKSGLPSDRFSAERPEGSISTLTIQRTEQRDSAMYRCASSETGFPGNTIYFGEGSWLTVV.